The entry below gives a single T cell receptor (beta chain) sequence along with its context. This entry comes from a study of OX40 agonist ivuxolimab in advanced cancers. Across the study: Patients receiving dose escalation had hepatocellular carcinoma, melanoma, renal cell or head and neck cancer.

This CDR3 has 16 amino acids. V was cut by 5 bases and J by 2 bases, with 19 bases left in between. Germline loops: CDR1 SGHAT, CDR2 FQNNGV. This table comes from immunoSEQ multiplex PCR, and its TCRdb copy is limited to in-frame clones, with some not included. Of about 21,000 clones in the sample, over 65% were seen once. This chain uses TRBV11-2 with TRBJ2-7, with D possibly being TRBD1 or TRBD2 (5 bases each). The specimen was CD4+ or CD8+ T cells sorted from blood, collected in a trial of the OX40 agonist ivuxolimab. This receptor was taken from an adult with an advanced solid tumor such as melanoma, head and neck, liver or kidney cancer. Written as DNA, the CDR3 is TGTGCCAGCAGCCCATGGGACCGGACTGAAACCTACGAGCAGTACTTC. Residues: CASSPWDRTETYEQYF.